The entry below describes one T cell receptor (beta chain). CDR1 and CDR2 (germline): MGHRA, YSYEKL. V lost 0 bases and J 0 bases, leaving 12 bases between the germline ends. The CDR3 sequence is 16 residues long. Authors' methods: Reference gene primer amplification gave estimated nucleated cell counts. Produced via immunoSEQ multiplex PCR; TCRdb's table is partial and in-frame only. V and J calls and clone size are copied from that table; D and trimming were computed from the DNA. The sample shows 70,000 to 95,000 clones, approximately 93% of them seen only once. Followed over time, Seattle patients had been enrolled while infection was active. This record comes from a study of blood T cell repertoires in COVID-19. Study at large: Donors in the United States, Italy and Spain gave samples during acute or convalescent COVID-19. PBMCs, B-cell-depleted T cells, or T cells were the source of the cDNA or gDNA that made up the material.

Source material: peripheral blood. The chain couples TRBV4-1 to TRBJ2-7, with unresolved D. This clonotype was sampled from a middle-aged man with COVID-19, enrolled during active disease. The CDR3 nucleotides are TGCGCCAGCAGCCAAGATCAATACGGGTACTCCTACGAGCAGTACTTC. Protein product: CASSQDQYGYSYEQYF.